This T cell receptor beta chain was observed in a study of blood T cell repertoires in COVID-19. Study overall: Acute and convalescent COVID-19 samples came from the United States, Italy and Spain.

The CDR3 is 16 residues long. Germline trimming cut 0 bases from V and 6 bases from J; bases unmatched to any gene: 4. The germline V gene has CDR1 LGHNA and CDR2 YNFKEQ. Authors' processing steps: Estimation of nucleated cell counts was performed using reference gene primer amplification. This table comes from immunoSEQ multiplex PCR, and its TCRdb copy is limited to in-frame clones, with some not included. That table is the source of V, J and clone size, and D and trimming were worked out from the DNA. Among hundreds of thousands of clones listed, 70% to 90% were seen once. The chain couples TRBV4-2 to TRBJ2-1; 11 bases are shared with TRBD2. The material sequenced was peripheral blood. This sequence originates from a woman between 18 and 29 years old with acute or convalescent COVID-19. The CDR3 region has the DNA TGTGCCAGCAGCCAAGATATTCTAGCGGGGGGCAATGAGCAGTTCTTC. Protein sequence: CASSQDILAGGNEQFF.